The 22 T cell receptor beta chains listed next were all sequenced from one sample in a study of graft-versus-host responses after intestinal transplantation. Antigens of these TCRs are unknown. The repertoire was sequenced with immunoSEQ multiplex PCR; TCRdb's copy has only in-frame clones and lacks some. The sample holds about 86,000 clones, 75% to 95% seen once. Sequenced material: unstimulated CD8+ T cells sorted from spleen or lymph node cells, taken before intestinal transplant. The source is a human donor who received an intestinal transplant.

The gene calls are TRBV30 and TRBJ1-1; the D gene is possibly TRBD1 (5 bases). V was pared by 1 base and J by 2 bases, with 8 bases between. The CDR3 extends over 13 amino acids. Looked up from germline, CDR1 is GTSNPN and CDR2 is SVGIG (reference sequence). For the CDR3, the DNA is TGTGCCTGGAGTGGGGGGGTTAACACTGAAGCTTTCTTT. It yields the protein CAWSGGVNTEAFF.

CDR3 nucleotides: TGTGCCAGCAGCTTACTTCTCGGGGACAGTTTTTTGTGGGAGACCCAGTACTTC. This sequence encodes CASSLLLGDSFLWETQYF. V and J are TRBV7-9 and TRBJ2-5, with 7 bases identical to TRBD1. Germline CDR1 SEHNR, CDR2 FQNEAQ (reference sequence). Trimming took 2 bases from V and 5 from J; bases not matched to a gene: 17. The CDR3 is 18 amino acids.

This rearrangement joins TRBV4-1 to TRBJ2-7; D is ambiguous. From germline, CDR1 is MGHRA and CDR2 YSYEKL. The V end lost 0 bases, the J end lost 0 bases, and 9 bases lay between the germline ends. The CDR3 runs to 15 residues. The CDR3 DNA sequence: TGCGCCAGCAGCCAAGAACAGACGGACTCCTACGAGCAGTACTTC. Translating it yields CASSQEQTDSYEQYF.

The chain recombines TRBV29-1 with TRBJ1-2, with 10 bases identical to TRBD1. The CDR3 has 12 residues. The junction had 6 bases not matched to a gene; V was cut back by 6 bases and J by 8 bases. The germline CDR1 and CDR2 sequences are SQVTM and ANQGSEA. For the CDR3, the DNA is TGCAGCGTCAAGACAGGGGGCGAAGGCTACACCTTC. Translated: CSVKTGGEGYTF.

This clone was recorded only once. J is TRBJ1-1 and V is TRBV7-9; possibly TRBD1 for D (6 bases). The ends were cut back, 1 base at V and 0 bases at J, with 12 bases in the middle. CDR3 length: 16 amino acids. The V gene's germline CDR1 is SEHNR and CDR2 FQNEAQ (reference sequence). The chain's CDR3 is CASSLVSDRLNTEAFF. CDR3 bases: TGTGCCAGCAGCTTAGTTTCGGACAGACTGAACACTGAAGCTTTCTTT.

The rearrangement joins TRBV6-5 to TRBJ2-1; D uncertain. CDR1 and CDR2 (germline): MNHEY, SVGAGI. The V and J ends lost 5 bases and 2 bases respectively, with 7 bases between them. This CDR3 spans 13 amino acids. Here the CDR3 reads CASSPSAYNEQFF. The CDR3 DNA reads TGTGCCAGCAGTCCCTCGGCCTACAATGAGCAGTTCTTC.

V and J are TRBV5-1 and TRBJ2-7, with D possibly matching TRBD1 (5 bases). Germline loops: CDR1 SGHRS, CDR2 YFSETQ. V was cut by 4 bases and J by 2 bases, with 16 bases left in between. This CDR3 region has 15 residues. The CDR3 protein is CASSHRTGPTYEQYF. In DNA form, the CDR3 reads TGCGCCAGCAGCCACCGTACAGGACCGACCTACGAGCAGTACTTC. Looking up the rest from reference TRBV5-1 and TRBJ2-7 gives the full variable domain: KAGVTQTPRYLIKTRGQQVTLSCSPISGHRSVSWYQQTPGQGLQFLFEYFSETQRNKGNFPGRFSGRQFSNSRSEMNVSTLELGDSALYLCASSHRTGPTYEQYFGPGTRLTVT.

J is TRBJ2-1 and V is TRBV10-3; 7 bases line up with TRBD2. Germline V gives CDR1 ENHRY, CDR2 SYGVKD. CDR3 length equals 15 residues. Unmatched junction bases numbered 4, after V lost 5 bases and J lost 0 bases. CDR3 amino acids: CAISPAGTSYNEQFF. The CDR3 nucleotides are TGTGCCATCAGTCCAGCGGGGACCTCCTACAATGAGCAGTTCTTC.

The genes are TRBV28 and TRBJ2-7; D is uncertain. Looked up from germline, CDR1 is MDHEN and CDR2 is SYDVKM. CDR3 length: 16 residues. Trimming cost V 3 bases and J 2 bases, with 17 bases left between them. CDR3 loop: CASSLPLGGKAYEQYF. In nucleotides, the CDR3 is TGTGCCAGCAGTTTGCCGCTAGGTGGAAAAGCCTACGAGCAGTACTTC.

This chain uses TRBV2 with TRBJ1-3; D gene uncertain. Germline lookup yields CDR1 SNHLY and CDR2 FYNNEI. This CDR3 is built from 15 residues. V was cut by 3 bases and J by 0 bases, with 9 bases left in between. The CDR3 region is CASSDPVVSGNTIYF. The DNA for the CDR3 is TGTGCCAGCAGTGATCCCGTAGTCTCTGGAAACACCATATATTTT.

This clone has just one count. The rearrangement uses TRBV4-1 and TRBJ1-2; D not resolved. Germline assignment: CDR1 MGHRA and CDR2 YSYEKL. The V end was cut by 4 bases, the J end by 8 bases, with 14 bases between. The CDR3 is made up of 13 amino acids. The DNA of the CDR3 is TGCGCCAGCAGCCTGCCCGGGGTGCGGGGCTACACCTTC. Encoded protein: CASSLPGVRGYTF.

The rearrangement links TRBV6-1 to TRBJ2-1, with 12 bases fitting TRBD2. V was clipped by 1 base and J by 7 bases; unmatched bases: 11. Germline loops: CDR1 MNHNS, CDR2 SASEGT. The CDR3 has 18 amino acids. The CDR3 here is CASSEVFLAGGRGNEQFF. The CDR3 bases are TGTGCCAGCAGTGAAGTGTTTCTAGCGGGAGGGCGGGGGAATGAGCAGTTCTTC.

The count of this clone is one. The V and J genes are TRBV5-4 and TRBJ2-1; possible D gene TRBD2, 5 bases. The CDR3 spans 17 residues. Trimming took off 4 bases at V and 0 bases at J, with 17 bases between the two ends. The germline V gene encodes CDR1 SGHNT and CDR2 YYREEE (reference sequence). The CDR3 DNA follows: TGTGCCAGCAGCATCCGGACTGGATATAGCTCCTACAATGAGCAGTTCTTC. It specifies CASSIRTGYSSYNEQFF.

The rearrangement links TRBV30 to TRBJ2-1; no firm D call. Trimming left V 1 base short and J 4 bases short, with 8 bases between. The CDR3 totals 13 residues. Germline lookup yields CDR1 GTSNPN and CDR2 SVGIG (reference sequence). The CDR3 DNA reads TGTGCCTGGAGTGCCTTTTTTTACAATGAGCAGTTCTTC. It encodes CAWSAFFYNEQFF.

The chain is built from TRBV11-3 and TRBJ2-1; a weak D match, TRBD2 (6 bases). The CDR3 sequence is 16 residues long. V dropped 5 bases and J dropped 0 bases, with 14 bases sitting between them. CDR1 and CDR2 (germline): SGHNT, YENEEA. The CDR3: CASSTSGQSSYNEQFF. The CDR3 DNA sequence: TGTGCCAGCAGCACGAGCGGGCAGAGCTCCTACAATGAGCAGTTCTTC.

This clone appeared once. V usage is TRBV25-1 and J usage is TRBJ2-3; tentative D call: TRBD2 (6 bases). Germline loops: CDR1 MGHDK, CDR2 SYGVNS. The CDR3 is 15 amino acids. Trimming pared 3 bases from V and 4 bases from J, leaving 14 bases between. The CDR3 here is CASSDRLGLSDTQYF. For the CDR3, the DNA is TGTGCCAGCAGTGATCGACTGGGACTCTCAGATACGCAGTATTTT. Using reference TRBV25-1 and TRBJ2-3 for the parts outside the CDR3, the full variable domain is EADIYQTPRYLVIGTGKKITLECSQTMGHDKMYWYQQDPGMELHLIHYSYGVNSTEKGDLSSESTVSRIRTEHFPLTLESARPSHTSQYLCASSDRLGLSDTQYFGPGTRLTVL.

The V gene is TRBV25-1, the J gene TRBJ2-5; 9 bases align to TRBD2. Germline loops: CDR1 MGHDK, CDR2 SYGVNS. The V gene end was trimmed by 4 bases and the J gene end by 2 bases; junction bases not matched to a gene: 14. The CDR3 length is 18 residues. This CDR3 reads CASSGPESGGTPQETQYF. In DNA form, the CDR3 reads TGTGCCAGCAGTGGACCCGAGAGCGGGGGGACACCTCAAGAGACCCAGTACTTC.

The DNA for the CDR3 is TGCGCCAGCAGCCCGCCAGGGCAAAACATTCAGTACTTC. This encodes CASSPPGQNIQYF. This rearrangement joins TRBV5-1 to TRBJ2-4; TRBD1 is a possible D gene (5 bases). Trimming removed 4 bases from V and 5 bases from J, with 10 bases in between. The CDR3 contains 13 residues. Germline CDR1 is SGHRS and CDR2 is YFSETQ.

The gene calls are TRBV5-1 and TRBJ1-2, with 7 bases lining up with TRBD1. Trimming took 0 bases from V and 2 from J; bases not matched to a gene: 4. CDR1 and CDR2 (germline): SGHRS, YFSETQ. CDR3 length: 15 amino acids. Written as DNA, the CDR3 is TGCGCCAGCAGCTTGGCCACAGGGGCCAACTATGGCTACACCTTC. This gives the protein CASSLATGANYGYTF.

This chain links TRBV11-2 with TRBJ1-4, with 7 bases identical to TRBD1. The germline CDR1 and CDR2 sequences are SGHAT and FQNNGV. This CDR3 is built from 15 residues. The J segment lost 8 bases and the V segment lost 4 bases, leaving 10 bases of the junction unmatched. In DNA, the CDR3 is TGTGCCAGCAGCTCCACCAGGGGGGTGGGGGAAAAACTGTTTTTT. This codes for CASSSTRGVGEKLFF. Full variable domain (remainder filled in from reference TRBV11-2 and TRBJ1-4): EAGVAQSPRYKIIEKRQSVAFWCNPISGHATLYWYQQILGQGPKLLIQFQNNGVVDDSQLPKDRFSAERLKGVDSTLKIQPAKLEDSAVYLCASSSTRGVGEKLFFGSGTQLSVL.

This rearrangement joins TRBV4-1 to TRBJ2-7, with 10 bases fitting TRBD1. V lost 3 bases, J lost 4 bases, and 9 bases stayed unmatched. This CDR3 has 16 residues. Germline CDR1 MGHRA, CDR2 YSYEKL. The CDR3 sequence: CASSQFGQGESYEQYF. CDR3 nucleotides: TGCGCCAGCAGCCAGTTCGGACAGGGGGAATCGTACGAGCAGTACTTC.

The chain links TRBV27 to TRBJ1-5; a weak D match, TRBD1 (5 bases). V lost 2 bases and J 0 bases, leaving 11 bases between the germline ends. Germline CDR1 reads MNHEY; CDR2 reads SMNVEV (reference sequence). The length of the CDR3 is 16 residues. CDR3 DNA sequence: TGTGCCAGCAGTTTAGTTGGGCAGGGTAGCAATCAGCCCCAGCATTTT. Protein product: CASSLVGQGSNQPQHF.